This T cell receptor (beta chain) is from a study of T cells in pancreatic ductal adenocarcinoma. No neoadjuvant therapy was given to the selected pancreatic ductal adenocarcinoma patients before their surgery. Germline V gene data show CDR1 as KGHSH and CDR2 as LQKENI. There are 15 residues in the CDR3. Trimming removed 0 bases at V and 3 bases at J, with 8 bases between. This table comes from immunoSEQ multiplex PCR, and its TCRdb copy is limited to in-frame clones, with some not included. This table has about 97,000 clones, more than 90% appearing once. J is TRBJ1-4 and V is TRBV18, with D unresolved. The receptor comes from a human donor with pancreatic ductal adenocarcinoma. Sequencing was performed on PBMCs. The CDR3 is CASSPPGLPNEKLFF. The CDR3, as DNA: TGTGCCAGCTCACCACCTGGACTACCTAATGAAAAACTGTTTTTT.